The 13 T cell receptor beta chains in this list originate from one sample, sequenced in a study of tumor-infiltrating lymphocytes in primary liver carcinoma. Unsorted whole blood served as the source of blood RNA, and germline DNA was extracted as well. A primer matching the constant region was used to make TCR beta cDNA from approximately 520 ng of total RNA. TCR beta libraries came from three nested multiplex PCR rounds using slightly modified ARM-PCR. The first two PCR rounds used TRBV1-TRBV30 primers with a Cbeta primer, approximately 10 cycles each. MiXCR was run by TCRdb on the multiplex PCR reads, yielding one entry per CDR3 protein. The sample includes 330,000 or so distinct CDR3 sequences, around three fifths seen only once; the top ten take about 6.5%. The sample was peripheral blood. The receptors originated from a man in his forties with primary liver carcinoma and hepatitis B virus infection.

Remarks on this clonotype: The junction departs from the called germline gene at one end, perhaps through a read error. The genes are TRBV11-2 and TRBJ1-4; D is uncertain. The CDR3 is made up of 13 amino acids. Looked up from germline, CDR1 is SGHAT and CDR2 is FQNNGV. The CDR3 reads CATSFPMGEKLFF. Here the CDR3 DNA reads TGTGCCACCAGCTTTCCAATGGGGGAAAAACTGTTTTTT.

Worth noting for this clonotype: This likely comes from a read error, as the CDR3 has no conserved phenylalanine or tryptophan at its end. The V and J genes are TRBV5-1 and TRBJ2-5; TRBD2 matches at 7 bases. Germline loops: CDR1 SGHRS, CDR2 YFSETQ. This CDR3 contains 14 residues. The junction had 12 bases not matched to a gene; V was cut back by 8 bases and J by 5 bases. This CDR3 reads CASSTRGSWETQYL. The CDR3 DNA is TGCGCCAGTTCGACACGCGGGAGTTGGGAGACCCAGTACTTA.

The V gene is TRBV6-2 or TRBV6-3, the J gene TRBJ2-6; unclear D gene. The CDR3 consists of 14 residues. Trimming left V 7 bases short and J 1 base short, with 8 bases between. The germline V gene encodes CDR1 MNHEY and CDR2 SVGEGT. CDR3 DNA: TGTGCCAGCATTACGGCGTCTGGGGCCAACGTCCTGACTTTC. This codes for CASITASGANVLTF.

Note on this clonotype: This may arise from a read error, as a much more abundant clone is one base away. Written as DNA, the CDR3 is TGTGCCACCAGTGAGGTGACACTCTCCTACGAGCAGTACTTC. Protein: CATSEVTLSYEQYF. The V call is TRBV6-1, the J call TRBJ2-7, with D uncertain. This CDR3 has 14 residues. Looked up from germline, CDR1 is MNHNS and CDR2 is SASEGT.

There are many counts of this clonotype. This sequence joins TRBV7-8 and TRBJ2-3; D is undetermined. The germline V and J ends were trimmed by 1 base and 4 bases, with 12 bases remaining between them. The CDR3 covers 15 residues. The germline CDR1 and CDR2 sequences are SGHVS and FQNEAQ. CDR3 sequence reads: CASSLEVARPDTQYF. DNA of the CDR3: TGTGCCAGCAGCTTAGAGGTAGCTCGCCCAGATACGCAGTATTTT.

There are a few counts of this clonotype. This sequence joins TRBV11-2 and TRBJ1-2; D is ambiguous. Germline lookup yields CDR1 SGHAT and CDR2 FQNNGV. Trimming pared 4 bases from V and 1 base from J, leaving 7 bases between. This CDR3 has 13 amino acids. The DNA of the CDR3 is TGTGCCAGCAGCTCCTCGATTAACTATGGCTACACCTTC. Encoded protein: CASSSSINYGYTF.

About this clonotype itself: A much larger clone lies a single base off, so this may be a read error. The V gene is TRBV6-2 or TRBV6-3, the J gene TRBJ2-7; D call uncertain. Per germline, CDR1 MNHEY and CDR2 SVGEGT. The CDR3 covers 13 residues. V was shortened by 2 bases and J by 7 bases, with 12 bases between the two germline ends. The CDR3 bases are TGTGCCAGCAGTTACCGAGTCGACCAGGAGCAGTACTTC. Protein product: CASSYRVDQEQYF.

This clonotype was seen only once. The chain employs TRBV30 and TRBJ2-2; a possible D gene is TRBD2 (5 bases). V lost 7 bases and J 5 bases, leaving 17 bases between the germline ends. Germline values: CDR1 GTSNPN, CDR2 SVGIG (reference sequence). There are 14 residues in the CDR3. The CDR3 region is CASSSDLITGELFF. The CDR3 nucleotides are TGTGCCTCTTCATCGGACTTAATTACCGGGGAGCTGTTTTTT.

Notes on this clonotype: A read error may explain this, as a much larger clone is one base away. This chain connects TRBV12-3 or TRBV12-4 to TRBJ1-5, with D possibly matching TRBD1 (6 bases). Trimming removed 5 bases at V and 3 bases at J, with 17 bases between. The CDR3 is made up of 16 amino acids. CDR3 DNA: TGTGCCAGCAGTCCCATGGACAGCCGAATCAATCAGCCCCAGCATTTT. This codes for CASSPMDSRINQPQHF.

Worth noting for this clonotype: As the CDR3 is not closed by the conserved phenylalanine or tryptophan, this likely results from a read error. The chain couples TRBV5-4 to TRBJ2-1; 11 bases are shared with TRBD2. CDR1 SGHNT and CDR2 YYREEE come from the germline V gene (reference sequence). V lost 2 bases to trimming and J lost 8 bases; unmatched junction nucleotides: 9. CDR3 length: 16 amino acids. This chain's CDR3 is CASSFELAGVGDEQFV. CDR3 DNA sequence: TGTGCCAGCAGCTTTGAACTAGCGGGAGTTGGCGATGAGCAGTTCGTC.

This clonotype turned up a few times. J is TRBJ1-2 and V is TRBV6-1; a possible D gene is TRBD1 (5 bases). V lost 1 base and J lost 8, with 17 bases in between. Germline V gives CDR1 MNHNS, CDR2 SASEGT. CDR3 length: 15 residues. The DNA for the CDR3 is TGTGCCAGCAGTGAAGGTGGGACTCCCATTGGGGGCTACACCTTC. Residues: CASSEGGTPIGGYTF.

On this clonotype itself: A read error may produce the germline difference seen at one junction end. The rearrangement uses TRBV12-3 or TRBV12-4 and TRBJ2-2; no clear D gene. This CDR3 has 14 amino acids. The CDR3: CANSVTSNTGELFF. Written as DNA, the CDR3 is TGTGCCAACAGTGTCACTTCGAATACCGGGGAGCTGTTTTTT.

This chain links TRBV30 with TRBJ2-3, with D possibly TRBD1 on 6 matching bases. Trimming removed 5 bases at V and 3 bases at J, with 18 bases between. From germline, CDR1 is GTSNPN and CDR2 SVGIG (reference sequence). The CDR3 sequence is 15 residues long. CDR3 sequence reads: CAWSRGRGPTDTQYF. CDR3 bases: TGTGCCTGGTCCCGGGGCAGGGGACCAACAGATACGCAGTATTTT.